This TCR beta chain was observed in a study of T cell responses to AZD1222 COVID-19 vaccine. Study-wide results and limits: There were mostly white British donors and more females than males, and clonal diversity was possibly underestimated. Just a handful of AZD1222 recipients were seropositive at baseline. No repertoire was sampled before or during the peak T cell response, only after it.

On this clone itself: Its antigen is not identified.

Only in-frame clones appear in the TCRdb table, and some are missing; sequencing was by immunoSEQ multiplex PCR. The sample lists just under 150,000 clones; around 84% were seen once. The sequencing here drew on peripheral blood, taken 28 days after the second AZD1222 dose. The sequence was obtained from an adult who received the AZD1222 COVID-19 vaccine.

The CDR3 here is CASSLSTGRDTIYF. In DNA form, the CDR3 reads TGTGCCAGCAGCTTATCGACAGGGAGAGACACCATATATTTT. The chain carries TRBV9 and TRBJ1-3; TRBD1 matches 7 bases. The CDR3 has 14 residues. Per the germline V gene, CDR1 is SGDLS and CDR2 is YYNGEE. V was pared by 4 bases and J by 8 bases, with 9 bases of the junction left unmatched. Looking up the rest from reference TRBV9 and TRBJ1-3 gives the full variable domain: DSGVTQTPKHLITATGQRVTLRCSPRSGDLSVYWYQQSLDQGLQFLIQYYNGEERAKGNILERFSAQQFPDLHSELNLSSLELGDSALYFCASSLSTGRDTIYFGEGSWLTVV.